This T cell receptor (beta chain) appears in the sequencing data of a study of cytomegalovirus exposure and HLA in healthy donors. Whole-study findings and limits: Researchers counted 164 TCR beta chains as cytomegalovirus-associated. Specificity of a few CMV-associated chains for CMV antigens was verified in vitro.

The CDR3 runs to 15 residues. Germline CDR1 PRHDT, CDR2 FYEKMQ (reference sequence). Trimming took 4 bases from V and 0 from J, leaving 10 bases between them. A note on this clone: Its antigen is still unknown.

PCR amplification relied on 60 Vbeta primers (plus 13 Jbeta primers). The method was immunoSEQ multiplex PCR; TCRdb's version includes in-frame clones alone and lacks a portion of them. This sample lists some 120,000 clones; its ten largest clones have about 6.8%. Input material: PBMCs. The chain has TRBV13 and TRBJ1-3; weak D call: TRBD1 (5 bases). The TCR originated in a man aged 40-55 years in good health and CMV-seropositive. This CDR3 reads CASSSRQSSGNTIYF. The CDR3 DNA reads as TGTGCCAGCAGCTCCCGACAGAGCTCTGGAAACACCATATATTTT. Variable domain in full (rest from reference TRBV13 and TRBJ1-3): AAGVIQSPRHLIKEKRETATLKCYPIPRHDTVYWYQQGPGQDPQFLISFYEKMQSDKGSIPDRFSAQQFSDYHSELNMSSLELGDSALYFCASSSRQSSGNTIYFGEGSWLTVV.